The T cell receptor (beta chain) described here comes from a study of T-cell reconstitution after alpha-beta-depleted transplantation in children. Points from the study as a whole: Certain patients had high TCRbeta diversity at day 60, and it came from recipient T cells and thymic progenitors that survived. Alpha-beta T cells present about two months after transplant were reported to originate from several hundred expanded graft clones. A year had passed since transplant, and T-cell counts and diversity by then came mostly from newly produced T cells.

In the case of this clonotype: The antigen remains undetermined.

The CDR3 is 12 residues long. With 4 bases removed from V and 1 base from J, the gap between germline ends came to 5 bases. Library preparation (for TCRbeta) was performed with unique molecular identifiers. TCRdb passed the PCR reads through MiXCR, listing each CDR3 protein once. Of fewer than 250,000 distinct CDR3 sequences in the sample, roughly 18% are singletons; the top ten hold roughly two fifths. This TCR came from a male patient aged 2-15 years who had a stem cell transplant for acute lymphoblastic leukemia, so the T cells may come from the graft donor. This sequence joins TRBV12-3 or TRBV12-4 and TRBJ2-7, with D hard to call. The sequenced sample was PBMCs, mostly from graft donor cells, obtained 360 days after TCRalphabeta/CD19-depleted stem cell transplant. The CDR3 spells CASSYQSYEQYF. CDR3 DNA: TGTGCCAGCAGTTACCAATCCTACGAGCAGTACTTC.